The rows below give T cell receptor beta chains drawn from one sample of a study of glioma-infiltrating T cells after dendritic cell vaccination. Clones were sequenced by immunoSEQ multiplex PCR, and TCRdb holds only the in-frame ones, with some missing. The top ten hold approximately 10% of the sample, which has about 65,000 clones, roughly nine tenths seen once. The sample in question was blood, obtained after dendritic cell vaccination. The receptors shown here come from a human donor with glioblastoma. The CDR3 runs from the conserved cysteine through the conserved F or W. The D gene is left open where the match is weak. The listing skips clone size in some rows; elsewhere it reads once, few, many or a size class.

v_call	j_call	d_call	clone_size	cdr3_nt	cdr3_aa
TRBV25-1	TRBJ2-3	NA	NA	TGTGCCAGCAGTGATGTCGGGGCAGATACGCAGTATTTT	CASSDVGADTQYF
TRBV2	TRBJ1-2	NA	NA	TGTGCCAGCAGTGAATCGGAGATTAACTATGGCTACACCTTC	CASSESEINYGYTF
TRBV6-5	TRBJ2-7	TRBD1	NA	TGTGCCAGCAGTTGGGACAGGTATTACGAGCAGTACTTC	CASSWDRYYEQYF
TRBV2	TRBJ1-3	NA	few	TGTGCCAGCACGCAGGGTTCGGAAAGAAACACCATATATTTT	CASTQGSERNTIYF
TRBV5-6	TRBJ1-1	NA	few	TGTGCCAGCAGCCAACAGGGCCCTGAAGCTTTCTTT	CASSQQGPEAFF
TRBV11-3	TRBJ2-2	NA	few	TGTGCCAGCGAAAGGGGGTGGGGGGGAACCGGGGAGCTGTTTTTT	CASERGWGGTGELFF
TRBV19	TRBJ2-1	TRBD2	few	TGTGCCAGTAGTATCAGGGAGGGCTCGTACAATGAGCAGTTCTTC	CASSIREGSYNEQFF
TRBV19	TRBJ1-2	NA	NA	TGTGCCAGTACCTCGGGGGGGTCTGGCTACACCTTC	CASTSGGSGYTF
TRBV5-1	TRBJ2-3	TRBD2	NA	TGCGCCAGCAGCTTGGATGCGGGAGGTGGGGCAGATACGCAGTATTTT	CASSLDAGGGADTQYF
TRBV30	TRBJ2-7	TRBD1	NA	TGTGCCTGGAGTGTAACGAGGACAGGGAATATCCACGAGCAGTACTTC	CAWSVTRTGNIHEQYF
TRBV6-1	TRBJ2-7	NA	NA	TGTGCCAGCAGTTCCGGGACACAATACGAGCAGTACTTC	CASSSGTQYEQYF
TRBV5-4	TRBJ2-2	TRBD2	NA	TGTGCCAGCAGTACTGGGGCGGGAGGGCCGAACACCGGGGAGCTGTTTTTT	CASSTGAGGPNTGELFF
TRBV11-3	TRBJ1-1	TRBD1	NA	TGTGCCAGCAGCTTGGGGACAGGGGGTATGAACACTGAAGCTTTCTTT	CASSLGTGGMNTEAFF
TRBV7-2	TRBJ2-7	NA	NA	TGTGCCAGCAGCTTAGCCGGAGGCCGACTCTCCTACGAGCAGTACTTC	CASSLAGGRLSYEQYF
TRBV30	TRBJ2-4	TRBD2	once	TGTGCCTGGAGTGTAGTGGCTAGCGGGTCCAAAAACATTCAGTACTTC	CAWSVVASGSKNIQYF
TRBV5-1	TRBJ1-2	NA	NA	TGCGCCAGCAGCCCGGGAGTGGCGAGGGGCTATGGCTACACCTTC	CASSPGVARGYGYTF
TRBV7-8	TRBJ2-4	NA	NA	TGTGCCAGCAGCCCTCCTTGGAGGGACGGAGGAAACATTCAGTACTTC	CASSPPWRDGGNIQYF
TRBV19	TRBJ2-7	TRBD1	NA	TGTGCCAGTAGTATACGGGACAGTTCCTACGAGCAGTACTTC	CASSIRDSSYEQYF
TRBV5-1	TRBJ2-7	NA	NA	TGCGCCAGCAGCTTGGGGGACACCGCGCTTGGCTACGAGCAGTACTTC	CASSLGDTALGYEQYF
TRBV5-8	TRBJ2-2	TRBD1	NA	TGTGCCAGCAGCCCCGGGGACAGGGTGGATTCCGGGGAGCTGTTTTTT	CASSPGDRVDSGELFF
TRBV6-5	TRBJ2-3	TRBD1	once	TGTGCCAGCAGTGGGCCAGGGGGCACTACGCAGTATTTT	CASSGPGGTTQYF
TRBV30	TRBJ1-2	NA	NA	TGTGCCTGGGTCCTACCCCGCAGGACAGAGAACTATGGCTACACCTTC	CAWVLPRRTENYGYTF
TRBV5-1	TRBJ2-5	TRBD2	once	TGCGCCAGCAGCTTGACTAGCGGGGGGCCGGTGGGGGAGACCCAGTACTTC	CASSLTSGGPVGETQYF
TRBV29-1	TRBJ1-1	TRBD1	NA	TGCAGCGTGCGTGCCAGGGGGTTAACTGAAGCTTTCTTT	CSVRARGLTEAFF
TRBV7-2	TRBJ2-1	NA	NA	TGTGCCAGCAGCTTACAGGCAGCCGGCAATGAGCAGTTCTTC	CASSLQAAGNEQFF
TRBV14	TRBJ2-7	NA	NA	TGTGCCAGCGGCCTAAGAGGAGCGGACGAGCAGTACTTC	CASGLRGADEQYF
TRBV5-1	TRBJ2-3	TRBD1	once	TGCGCCAGCAGCTCGATGACAGGGTCAGATACGCAGTATTTT	CASSSMTGSDTQYF
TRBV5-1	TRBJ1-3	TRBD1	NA	TGCGCCAGCAGCTTGGGAACAGGGGGCACTGGAAACACCATATATTTT	CASSLGTGGTGNTIYF
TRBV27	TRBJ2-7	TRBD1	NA	TGTGCCAGCCGGGACAGCTTCTACGAGCAGTACTTC	CASRDSFYEQYF
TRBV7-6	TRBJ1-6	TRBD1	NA	TGTGCCAGCAGCCCGCCCGGACAGGGCTCACCCCTCCACTTT	CASSPPGQGSPLHF
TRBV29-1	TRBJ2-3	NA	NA	TGCAGCGTTGCACAGGTCCAAAGGCATACGCAGTATTTT	CSVAQVQRHTQYF
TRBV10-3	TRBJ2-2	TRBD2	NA	TGTGCCATCCGCGCGGGGGGAGGGCCCCAAGGGGAGCTGTTTTTT	CAIRAGGGPQGELFF
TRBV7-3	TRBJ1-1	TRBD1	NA	TGTGCCAGCAGCTTAGGCTCAGGGGGAGAGGACACTGAAGCTTTCTTT	CASSLGSGGEDTEAFF
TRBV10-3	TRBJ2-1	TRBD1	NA	TGTGCCATCACAACCGACAGGGTCGATGAGCAGTTCTTC	CAITTDRVDEQFF
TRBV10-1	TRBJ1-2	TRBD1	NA	TGCGCCAGCAGTGAAAAAAGACAGAGGGTCCCAGGGGGTAACTATGGCTACACCTTC	CASSEKRQRVPGGNYGYTF
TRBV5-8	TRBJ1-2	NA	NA	TGTGCCAGCAGCTTTGAGTCGCAGGGGATACCCTATGGCTACACCTTC	CASSFESQGIPYGYTF
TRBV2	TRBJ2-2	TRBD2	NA	TGTGCCAGCGGGCGCGGGGGTGGGACCGGGGAGCTGTTTTTT	CASGRGGGTGELFF
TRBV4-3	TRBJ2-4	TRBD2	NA	TGCGCCAGCAGCCAAGAGGTCCAGGCAGCGGGGGGGGCCAAAAACATTCAGTACTTC	CASSQEVQAAGGAKNIQYF
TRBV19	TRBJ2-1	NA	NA	TGTGCCAGTACCCTTCGGGGGAGGTCCGCCGAGCAGTTCTTC	CASTLRGRSAEQFF
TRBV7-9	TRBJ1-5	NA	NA	TGTGCCAGCAGCTCAGGGATTATCTCCGGAGGGCAGCCCCAGCATTTT	CASSSGIISGGQPQHF